The source of this T cell receptor beta chain is a study of cytomegalovirus exposure and HLA in healthy donors. Turning to the study itself: Later analysis reported that the approximately 120 validation repertoires shared the platform of the roughly 630 first-cohort repertoires.

Assay used: immunoSEQ multiplex PCR; TCRdb lists only in-frame clones, some missing. The sample shows 250,000 to 300,000 clones, roughly 85% of them seen only once. Germline CDR1 and CDR2: MGHRA and YSYEKL. CDR3 length equals 16 residues. Trimming took off 1 base at V and 3 bases at J, with 16 bases between the two ends. The TCR originated in a woman under 30 in good health and CMV-seronegative. The sample comprised PBMCs. The chain recombines TRBV4-1 with TRBJ2-7; unclear D gene. Here the CDR3 DNA reads TGCGCCAGCAGCCAAGTGGAGACGCCACCCTTCTACGAGCAGTACTTC. Translating it yields CASSQVETPPFYEQYF.